Sequencing of this T cell receptor beta chain was carried out in a study of PD-L1 blockade in urothelial cancer. Study-level points and caveats: A below-median TCR clonality in blood before treatment predicted better survival.

In the case of this clone: Its antigen is still unknown.

Trimming at V came to 2 bases and at J to 7 bases, leaving 13 bases not matched to a gene. The CDR3 loop spans 15 amino acids. The germline V gene has CDR1 GTSNPN and CDR2 SVGIG (reference sequence). The time point is: peripheral blood 6 weeks after treatment start. The data were produced by immunoSEQ multiplex PCR, yet TCRdb's version contains in-frame clones alone and is incomplete. The sample contains about 40,000 clones, approximately 81% of which appear only once. This sample comprised PBMCs, obtained around atezolizumab (anti-PD-L1) treatment. J is TRBJ1-2 and V is TRBV30, with 7 nucleotides matching TRBD1. The receptor was derived from a man in his 70s with urothelial cancer. CDR3 residues: CAWSIRDRRSGGYTF. The DNA of the CDR3 is TGTGCCTGGAGTATAAGGGACAGACGATCTGGTGGCTACACCTTC.